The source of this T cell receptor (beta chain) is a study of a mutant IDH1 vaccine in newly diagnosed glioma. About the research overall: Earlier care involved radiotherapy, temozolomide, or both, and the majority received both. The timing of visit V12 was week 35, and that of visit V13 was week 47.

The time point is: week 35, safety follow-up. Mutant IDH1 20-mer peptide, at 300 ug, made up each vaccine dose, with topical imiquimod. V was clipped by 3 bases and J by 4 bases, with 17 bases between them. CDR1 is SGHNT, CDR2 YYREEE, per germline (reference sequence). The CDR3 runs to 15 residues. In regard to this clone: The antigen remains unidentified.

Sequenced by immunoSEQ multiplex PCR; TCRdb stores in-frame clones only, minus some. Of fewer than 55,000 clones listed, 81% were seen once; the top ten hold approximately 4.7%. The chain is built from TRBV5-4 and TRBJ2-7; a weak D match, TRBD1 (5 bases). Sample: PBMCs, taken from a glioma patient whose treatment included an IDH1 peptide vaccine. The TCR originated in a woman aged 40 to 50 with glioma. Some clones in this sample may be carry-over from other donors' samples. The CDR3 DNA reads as TGTGCCAGCAGCTACTCGACAGATTTAACTTACGAGCAGTACTTC. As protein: CASSYSTDLTYEQYF.